The 5 T cell receptor beta chains presented below share a single source sample, sequenced in a study of T cell changes during pregnancy in multiple sclerosis. TCRdb's copy holds only in-frame clones and misses some; the assay was immunoSEQ multiplex PCR. The table shows some 110,000 clones, with approximately 90% occurring only once. The source material was peripheral blood, sampled in the third trimester of pregnancy. The receptor source for this set is a female donor with multiple sclerosis, enrolled in a pregnancy study.

This clone appeared a few times. The chain carries TRBV28 and TRBJ1-1, with D unclear. V was cut by 3 bases and J by 1 base, with 6 bases left in between. This CDR3 is built from 13 residues. The germline V gene encodes CDR1 MDHEN and CDR2 SYDVKM. The CDR3 protein is CASSFLRNTEAFF. CDR3 nucleotide sequence: TGTGCCAGCAGTTTTCTAAGGAACACTGAAGCTTTCTTT. Supplemented by reference TRBV28 and TRBJ1-1, the full variable domain reads DVKVTQSSRYLVKRTGEKVFLECVQDMDHENMFWYRQDPGLGLRLIYFSYDVKMKEKGDIPEGYSVSREKKERFSLILESASTNQTSMYLCASSFLRNTEAFFGQGTRLTVV.

The chain uses TRBV6-5 and TRBJ2-3, with D maybe TRBD1 (5 bases). Trimming stripped 6 bases from V and 3 bases from J, with 13 bases between. The germline CDR1 and CDR2 sequences are MNHEY and SVGAGI. The CDR3 sequence is 14 residues long. CDR3 sequence reads: CASSRVIETDTQYF. In DNA, the CDR3 is TGTGCCAGCAGCAGGGTAATAGAGACAGATACGCAGTATTTT.

The chain employs TRBV5-1 and TRBJ1-1; 9 bases align to TRBD1. The germline V gene encodes CDR1 SGHRS and CDR2 YFSETQ. The CDR3 sequence is 17 residues long. V lost 0 bases and J lost 7; bases outside the gene matches: 13. The DNA for the CDR3 is TGCGCCAGCAGCTTGGTGGGGACAGGGAGACTTATAGGTGAAGCTTTCTTT. Translated: CASSLVGTGRLIGEAFF.

V and J are TRBV7-2 and TRBJ1-1; D remains unclear. CDR1 SGHTA and CDR2 FQGNSA come from the germline V gene. The CDR3 spans 17 residues. The V gene lost 3 bases and the J gene lost 0 bases, with 17 bases spanning the gap. The CDR3 spells CASSFVSGDGMNTEAFF. The CDR3 coding sequence is TGTGCCAGCAGCTTTGTTTCCGGGGATGGGATGAACACTGAAGCTTTCTTT.

V usage is TRBV7-2 and J usage is TRBJ2-5; D not resolved. Germline V lookup: CDR1 SGHTA, CDR2 FQGNSA. V lost 4 bases to trimming and J lost 4 bases, with 16 bases between them. This CDR3 contains 15 residues. This chain's CDR3 is CASSSQTGLGETQYF. CDR3 bases: TGTGCCAGCAGCTCCCAGACTGGGTTAGGAGAGACCCAGTACTTC.